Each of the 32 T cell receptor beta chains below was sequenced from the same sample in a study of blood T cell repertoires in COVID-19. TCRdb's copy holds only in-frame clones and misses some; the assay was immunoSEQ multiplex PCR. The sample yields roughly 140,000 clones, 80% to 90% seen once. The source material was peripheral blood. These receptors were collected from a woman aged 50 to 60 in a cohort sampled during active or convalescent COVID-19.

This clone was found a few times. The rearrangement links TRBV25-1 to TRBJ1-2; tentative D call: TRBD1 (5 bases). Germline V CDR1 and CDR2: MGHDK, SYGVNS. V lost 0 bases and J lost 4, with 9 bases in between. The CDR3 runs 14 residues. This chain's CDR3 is CASSEYGGLYGYTF. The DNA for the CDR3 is TGTGCCAGCAGTGAATATGGGGGACTCTATGGCTACACCTTC.

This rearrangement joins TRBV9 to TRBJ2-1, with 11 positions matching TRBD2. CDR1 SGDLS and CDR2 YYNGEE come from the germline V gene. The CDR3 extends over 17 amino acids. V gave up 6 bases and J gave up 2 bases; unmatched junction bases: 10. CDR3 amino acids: CASILAGGPLTYNEQFF. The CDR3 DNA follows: TGTGCCAGCATCCTAGCGGGGGGACCCTTAACCTACAATGAGCAGTTCTTC.

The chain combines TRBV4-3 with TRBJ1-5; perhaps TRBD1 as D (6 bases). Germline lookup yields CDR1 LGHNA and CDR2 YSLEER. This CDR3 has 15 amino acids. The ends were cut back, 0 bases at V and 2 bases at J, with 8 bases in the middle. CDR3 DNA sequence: TGCGCCAGCAGCCAAGACTGGACAGGCAATCAGCCCCAGCATTTT. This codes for CASSQDWTGNQPQHF.

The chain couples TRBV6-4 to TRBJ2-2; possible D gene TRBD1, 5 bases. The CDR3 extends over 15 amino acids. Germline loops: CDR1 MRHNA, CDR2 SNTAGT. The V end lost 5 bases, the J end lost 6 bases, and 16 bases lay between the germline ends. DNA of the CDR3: TGTGCCAGCAGTCCGGGCTATTTAGGGGCCGGGGAGCTGTTTTTT. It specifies CASSPGYLGAGELFF.

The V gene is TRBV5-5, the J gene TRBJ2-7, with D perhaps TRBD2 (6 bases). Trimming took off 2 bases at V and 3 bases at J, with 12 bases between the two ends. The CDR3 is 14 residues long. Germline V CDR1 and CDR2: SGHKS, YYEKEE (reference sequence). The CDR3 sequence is CASSLRQGGYEQYF. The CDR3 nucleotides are TGTGCCAGCAGCTTACGTCAGGGAGGCTACGAGCAGTACTTC.

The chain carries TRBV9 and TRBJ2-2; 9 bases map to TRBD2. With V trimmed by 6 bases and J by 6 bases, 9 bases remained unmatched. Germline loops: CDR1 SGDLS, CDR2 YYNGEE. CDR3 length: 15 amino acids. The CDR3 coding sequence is TGTGCCAGCATGCAGACTAGCGGCATTCCCGGGGAGCTGTTTTTT. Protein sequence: CASMQTSGIPGELFF. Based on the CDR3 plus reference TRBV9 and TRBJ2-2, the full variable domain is DSGVTQTPKHLITATGQRVTLRCSPRSGDLSVYWYQQSLDQGLQFLIQYYNGEERAKGNILERFSAQQFPDLHSELNLSSLELGDSALYFCASMQTSGIPGELFFGEGSRLTVL.

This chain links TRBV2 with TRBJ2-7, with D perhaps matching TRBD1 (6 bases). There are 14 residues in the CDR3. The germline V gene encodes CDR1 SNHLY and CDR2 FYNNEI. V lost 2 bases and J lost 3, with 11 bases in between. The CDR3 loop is CASSENRDGYEQYF. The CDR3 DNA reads TGTGCCAGCAGTGAAAACAGGGATGGCTACGAGCAGTACTTC.

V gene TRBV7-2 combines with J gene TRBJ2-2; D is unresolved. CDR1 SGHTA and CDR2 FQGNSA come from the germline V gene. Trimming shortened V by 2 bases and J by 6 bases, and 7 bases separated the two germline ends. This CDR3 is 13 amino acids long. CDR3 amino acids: CASSLMGSGELFF. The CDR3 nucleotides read TGTGCCAGCAGCTTAATGGGCTCCGGGGAGCTGTTTTTT.

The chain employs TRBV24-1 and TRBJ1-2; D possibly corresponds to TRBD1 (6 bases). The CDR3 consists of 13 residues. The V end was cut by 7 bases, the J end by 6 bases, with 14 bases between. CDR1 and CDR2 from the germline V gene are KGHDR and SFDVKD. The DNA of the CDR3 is TGTGCCACCAGACAGGGCGTTCGGGATGGCTACACCTTC. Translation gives CATRQGVRDGYTF.

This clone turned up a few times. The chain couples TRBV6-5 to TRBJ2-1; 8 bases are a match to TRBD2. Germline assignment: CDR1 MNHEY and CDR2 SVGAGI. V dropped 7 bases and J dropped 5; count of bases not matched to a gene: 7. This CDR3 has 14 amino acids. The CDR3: CASKSGLAHNEQFF. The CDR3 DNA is TGTGCCAGCAAATCAGGACTAGCCCACAATGAGCAGTTCTTC.

CDR3 protein: CASSREKNTEAFF. CDR3 bases: TGTGCCAGCAGCCGAGAGAAGAACACTGAAGCTTTCTTT. This rearrangement joins TRBV2 to TRBJ1-1, with no clear D. Trimming took 6 bases from V and 1 from J, leaving 9 bases between them. The CDR3 runs 13 residues. From germline, CDR1 is SNHLY and CDR2 FYNNEI.

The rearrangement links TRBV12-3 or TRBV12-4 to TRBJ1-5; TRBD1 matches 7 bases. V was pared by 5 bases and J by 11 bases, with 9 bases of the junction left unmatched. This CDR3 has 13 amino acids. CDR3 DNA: TGTGCCAGCAGTACAGCAGGGGGTCTGGCCCAGCATTTT. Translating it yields CASSTAGGLAQHF.

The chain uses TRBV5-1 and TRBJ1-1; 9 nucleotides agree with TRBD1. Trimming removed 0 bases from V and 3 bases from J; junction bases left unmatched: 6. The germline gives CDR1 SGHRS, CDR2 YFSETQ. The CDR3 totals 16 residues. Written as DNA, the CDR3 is TGCGCCAGCAGCTTGGTTACGGGACAGGGACACACTGAAGCTTTCTTT. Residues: CASSLVTGQGHTEAFF. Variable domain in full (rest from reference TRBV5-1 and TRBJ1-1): KAGVTQTPRYLIKTRGQQVTLSCSPISGHRSVSWYQQTPGQGLQFLFEYFSETQRNKGNFPGRFSGRQFSNSRSEMNVSTLELGDSALYLCASSLVTGQGHTEAFFGQGTRLTVV.

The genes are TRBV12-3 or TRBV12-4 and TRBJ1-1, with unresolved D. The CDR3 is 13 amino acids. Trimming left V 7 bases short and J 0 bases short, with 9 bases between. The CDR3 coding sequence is TGTGCCAGCACCCTACTCATGAACACTGAAGCTTTCTTT. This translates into CASTLLMNTEAFF.

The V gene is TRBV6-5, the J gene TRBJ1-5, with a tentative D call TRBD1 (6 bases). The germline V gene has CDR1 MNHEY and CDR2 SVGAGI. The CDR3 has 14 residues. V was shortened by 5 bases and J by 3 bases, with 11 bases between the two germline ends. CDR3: CASSPGQFNQPQHF. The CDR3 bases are TGTGCCAGCAGTCCCGGACAGTTCAATCAGCCCCAGCATTTT.

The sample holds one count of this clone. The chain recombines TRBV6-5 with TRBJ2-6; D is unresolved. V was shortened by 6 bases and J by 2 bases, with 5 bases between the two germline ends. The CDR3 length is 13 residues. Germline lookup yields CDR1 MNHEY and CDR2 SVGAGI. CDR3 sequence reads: CASSVTGANVLTF. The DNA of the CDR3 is TGTGCCAGCAGCGTAACTGGGGCCAACGTCCTGACTTTC.

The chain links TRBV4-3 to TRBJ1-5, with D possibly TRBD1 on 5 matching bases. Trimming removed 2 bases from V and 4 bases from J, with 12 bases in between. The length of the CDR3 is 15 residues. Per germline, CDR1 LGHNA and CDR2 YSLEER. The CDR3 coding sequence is TGCGCCAGCAGCCAAAACGACAGCTATAATCAGCCCCAGCATTTT. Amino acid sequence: CASSQNDSYNQPQHF.

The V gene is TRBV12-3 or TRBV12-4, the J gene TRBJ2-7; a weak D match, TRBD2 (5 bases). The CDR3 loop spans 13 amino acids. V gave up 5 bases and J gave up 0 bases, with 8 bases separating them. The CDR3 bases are TGTGCCAGCAGTCCCGGGAACTCCTACGAGCAGTACTTC. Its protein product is CASSPGNSYEQYF.

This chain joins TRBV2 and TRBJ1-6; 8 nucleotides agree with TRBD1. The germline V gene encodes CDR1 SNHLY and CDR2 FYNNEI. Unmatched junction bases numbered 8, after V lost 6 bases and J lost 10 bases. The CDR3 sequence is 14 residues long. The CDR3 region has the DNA TGTGCCAGCAGGAGCTCAGGGGGCGGCTCACCCCTCCACTTT. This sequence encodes CASRSSGGGSPLHF.

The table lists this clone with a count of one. The DNA for the CDR3 is TGCAGCGTTGAGCCGCAGGTTGGAGAGACCCAGTACTTC. Translation gives CSVEPQVGETQYF. This chain uses TRBV29-1 with TRBJ2-5; D remains ambiguous. From germline, CDR1 is SQVTM and CDR2 ANQGSEA. Trimming cost V 3 bases and J 4 bases, with 12 bases left between them. CDR3 length equals 13 residues.

CDR3 protein: CASSQLGGLEYNEQFF. The CDR3 DNA is TGTGCCAGCAGCCAATTGGGTGGACTTGAGTACAATGAGCAGTTCTTC. The chain links TRBV14 to TRBJ2-1, with D tentatively TRBD2 (5 bases). Deletions cut 2 bases from V and 4 bases from J, with 15 bases between. The CDR3 extends over 16 amino acids. Germline CDR1 reads SGHDN; CDR2 reads FVKESK. Looking up the rest from reference TRBV14 and TRBJ2-1 gives the full variable domain: EAGVTQFPSHSVIEKGQTVTLRCDPISGHDNLYWYRRVMGKEIKFLLHFVKESKQDESGMPNNRFLAERTGGTYSTLKVQPAELEDSGVYFCASSQLGGLEYNEQFFGPGTRLTVL.

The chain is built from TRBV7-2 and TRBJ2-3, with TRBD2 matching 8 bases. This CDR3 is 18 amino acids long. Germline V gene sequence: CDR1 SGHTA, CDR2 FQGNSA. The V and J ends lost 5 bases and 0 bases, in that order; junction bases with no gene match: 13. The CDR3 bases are TGTGCCAGCAGCCCGCGGGGTTTAGCGGGGACTAGCACAGATACGCAGTATTTT. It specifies CASSPRGLAGTSTDTQYF.

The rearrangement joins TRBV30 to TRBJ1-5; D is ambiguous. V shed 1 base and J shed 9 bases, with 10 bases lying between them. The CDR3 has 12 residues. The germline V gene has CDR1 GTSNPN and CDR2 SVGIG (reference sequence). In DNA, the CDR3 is TGTGCCTGGAGTGGAGGTACTCCGCCCCAGCATTTT. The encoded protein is CAWSGGTPPQHF.

The CDR3 region is CASGGDRQGGYNSPLHF. CDR3 sequence (DNA): TGTGCCAGCGGAGGGGACAGACAGGGAGGATATAATTCACCCCTCCACTTT. This rearrangement joins TRBV9 to TRBJ1-6; 7 bases fit TRBD1. The J segment lost 4 bases and the V segment lost 7 bases, leaving 14 bases of the junction unmatched. In germline, CDR1 is SGDLS, CDR2 YYNGEE. This CDR3 comprises 17 residues.

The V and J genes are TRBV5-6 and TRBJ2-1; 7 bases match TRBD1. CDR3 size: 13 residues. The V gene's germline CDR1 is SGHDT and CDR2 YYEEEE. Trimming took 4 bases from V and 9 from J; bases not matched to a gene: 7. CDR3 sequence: CASSRQGYGEQFF. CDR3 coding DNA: TGTGCCAGCAGCAGACAGGGATACGGTGAGCAGTTCTTC.

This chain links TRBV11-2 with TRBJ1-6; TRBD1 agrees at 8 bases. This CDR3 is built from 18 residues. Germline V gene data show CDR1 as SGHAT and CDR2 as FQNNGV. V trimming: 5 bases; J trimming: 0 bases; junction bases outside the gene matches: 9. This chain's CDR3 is CASSPGTGLSSYNSPLHF. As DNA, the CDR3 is TGTGCCAGCAGCCCTGGGACAGGATTAAGCTCCTATAATTCACCCCTCCACTTT.

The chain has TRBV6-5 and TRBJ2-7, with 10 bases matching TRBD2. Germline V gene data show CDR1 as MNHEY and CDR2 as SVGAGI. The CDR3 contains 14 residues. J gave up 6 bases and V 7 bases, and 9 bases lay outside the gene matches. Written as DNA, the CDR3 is TGTGCCAGCACTGTACTAGCGGGGCCCTTCGAGCAGTACTTC. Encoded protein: CASTVLAGPFEQYF.

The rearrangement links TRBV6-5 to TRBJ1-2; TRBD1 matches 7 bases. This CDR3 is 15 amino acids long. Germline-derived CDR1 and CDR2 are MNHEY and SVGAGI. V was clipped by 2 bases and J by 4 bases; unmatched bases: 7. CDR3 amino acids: CASSYGFRDSYGYTF. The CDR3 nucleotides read TGTGCCAGCAGTTACGGATTCCGGGACAGCTATGGCTACACCTTC.

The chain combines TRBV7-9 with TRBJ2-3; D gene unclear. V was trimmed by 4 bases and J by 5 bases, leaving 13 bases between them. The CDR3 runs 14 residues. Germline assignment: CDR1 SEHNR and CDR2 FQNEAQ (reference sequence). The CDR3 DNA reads TGTGCCAGCAGCTCCCTCAGGCAAGGAGATACGCAGTATTTT. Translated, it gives CASSSLRQGDTQYF. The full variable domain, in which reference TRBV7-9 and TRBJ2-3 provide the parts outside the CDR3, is DTGVSQNPRHKITKRGQNVTFRCDPISEHNRLYWYRQTLGQGPEFLTYFQNEAQLEKSRLLSDRFSAERPKGSFSTLEIQRTEQGDSAMYLCASSSLRQGDTQYFGPGTRLTVL.

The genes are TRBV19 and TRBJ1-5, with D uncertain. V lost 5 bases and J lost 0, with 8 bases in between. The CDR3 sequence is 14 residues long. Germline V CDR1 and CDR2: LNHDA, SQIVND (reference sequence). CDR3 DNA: TGTGCCAGTAGTCCCGCGTATAGCAATCAGCCCCAGCATTTT. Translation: CASSPAYSNQPQHF.

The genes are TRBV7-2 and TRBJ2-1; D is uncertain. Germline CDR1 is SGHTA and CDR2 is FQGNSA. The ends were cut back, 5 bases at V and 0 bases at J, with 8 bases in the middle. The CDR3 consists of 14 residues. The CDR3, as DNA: TGTGCCAGCAGCCCGCACTTCTCCTACAATGAGCAGTTCTTC. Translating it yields CASSPHFSYNEQFF.

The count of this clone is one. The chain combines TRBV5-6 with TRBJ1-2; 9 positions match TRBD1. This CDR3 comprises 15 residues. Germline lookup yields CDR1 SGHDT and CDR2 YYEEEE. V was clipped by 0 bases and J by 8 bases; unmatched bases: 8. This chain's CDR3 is CASSLATGGWRGYTF. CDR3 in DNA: TGTGCCAGCAGCTTGGCCACAGGGGGCTGGAGGGGCTACACCTTC.